The next 27 T cell receptor beta chains were all read from a single sample in a study of blood T cells in healthy people across ages. Together with a sample-barcoded 5' primer, a J-beta primer mix was included in a second PCR lasting about 7 to 11 cycles. TCRdb reprocessed the 5' RACE reads with MiXCR, giving one entry per CDR3 protein. The sample yields about 290,000 distinct CDR3 sequences, 25% to 30% seen once. Sequencing used blood. The receptors originated from a woman in her 70s in good health.

This clonotype appeared a few times. The V and J genes are TRBV29-1 and TRBJ1-1; no clear D. Between the trimmed V and J ends, which lost 0 bases and 3 bases, there was a span of 8 bases. The CDR3 length is 13 residues. CDR1 is SQVTM, CDR2 ANQGSEA, per germline. CDR3 coding DNA: TGCAGCGTTGAAGATCCGAGGTACACTGAAGCTTTCTTT. It yields the protein CSVEDPRYTEAFF.

This clonotype was observed at least ten times. The rearrangement uses TRBV7-2 and TRBJ2-3; D not certain. The CDR3 is made up of 14 amino acids. Per the germline V gene, CDR1 is SGHTA and CDR2 is FQGNSA. V gave up 1 base and J gave up 6 bases, with 11 bases separating them. The CDR3 DNA follows: TGTGCCAGCAGCTTAGACTCGCTTAGGGATACGCAGTATTTT. Residues: CASSLDSLRDTQYF.

The V and J genes are TRBV28 and TRBJ1-2; TRBD1 is a possible D gene (5 bases). The CDR3 is 15 amino acids. The germline gives CDR1 MDHEN, CDR2 SYDVKM. Deletions cut 6 bases from V and 8 bases from J, with 22 bases between. For the CDR3, the DNA is TGTGCCAGCAGATACCCCGGGACGCCTGCTAGGGGCTACACCTTC. This translates into CASRYPGTPARGYTF.

V usage is TRBV30 and J usage is TRBJ2-2; D perhaps matches TRBD2 (5 bases). The germline V gene has CDR1 GTSNPN and CDR2 SVGIG (reference sequence). The ends were cut back, 2 bases at V and 1 base at J, with 14 bases in the middle. This CDR3 contains 16 residues. CDR3 region: CAWSTFLDLNTGELFF. Here the CDR3 DNA reads TGTGCCTGGAGTACTTTCTTGGACTTGAACACCGGGGAGCTGTTTTTT.

This clonotype has a handful of counts. The J gene is TRBJ1-4, the V gene TRBV7-3; tentative D call: TRBD1 (5 bases). Germline V lookup: CDR1 SGHTA, CDR2 FQGTGA. V shed 0 bases and J shed 7 bases, with 15 bases lying between them. CDR3 size: 16 residues. This chain's CDR3 is CASSLTARQGSEKLFF. DNA for the CDR3: TGTGCCAGCAGCTTAACGGCCCGGCAGGGCAGTGAAAAACTGTTTTTT.

This clonotype has only a few counts. The V gene is TRBV12-3 or TRBV12-4, the J gene TRBJ2-4; 7 nucleotides align to TRBD1. J gave up 3 bases and V 11 bases, and 22 bases lay outside the gene matches. The CDR3 totals 18 residues. The CDR3 loop is CAAHRGRGYRFDKNIQYF. The CDR3 coding sequence is TGTGCCGCCCACCGGGGCAGGGGGTATAGATTCGACAAAAACATTCAGTACTTC.

The CDR3 DNA reads as TGTGCCAGCAGCCAAAGCGGGAGGACCTACAATGAGCAGTTCTTC. Amino acids: CASSQSGRTYNEQFF. V and J are TRBV7-8 and TRBJ2-1, with 9 bases fitting TRBD2. The CDR3 is made up of 15 amino acids. Trimming took 5 bases from V and 2 from J; bases not matched to a gene: 4. Germline CDR1 SGHVS, CDR2 FQNEAQ.

This clonotype appeared a few times. The CDR3 bases are TGTGCCAGCAGCTTGGCGCCAAATAGCAATCAGCCCCAGCATTTT. It specifies CASSLAPNSNQPQHF. The chain carries TRBV5-6 and TRBJ1-5, with D unclear. V dropped 0 bases and J dropped 0 bases, with 7 bases sitting between them. The CDR3 is 15 residues long. The germline V gene encodes CDR1 SGHDT and CDR2 YYEEEE.

This clonotype has a handful of counts. One end of the junction does not line up with germline, which may come from a read error. This chain joins TRBV7-6 and TRBJ1-4; D is perhaps TRBD1 (5 bases). This CDR3 has 14 residues. Germline V CDR1 and CDR2: SGHVS, FNYEAQ. The CDR3 bases are TGTGCCGGCAGCTTAGGGGAGAGAGGTGAAAAACTGTTTTTT. Translated: CAGSLGERGEKLFF.

This clonotype was detected only a few times. CDR3 region: CSVAGGKVDTQYF. CDR3 nucleotide sequence: TGCAGCGTTGCGGGCGGGAAGGTTGATACGCAGTATTTT. The J gene is TRBJ2-3, the V gene TRBV29-1, with a possible D match to TRBD2 (6 bases). Germline V gene data show CDR1 as SQVTM and CDR2 as ANQGSEA. V was pared by 4 bases and J by 6 bases, with 14 bases between. The CDR3 sequence is 13 residues long.

This clonotype came up many times. The chain has TRBV5-1 and TRBJ1-4, with TRBD1 matching 9 bases. Germline assignment: CDR1 SGHRS and CDR2 YFSETQ. The CDR3 runs 14 residues. The junction had 6 bases not matched to a gene; V was cut back by 4 bases and J by 8 bases. The CDR3 sequence is CASSPGTGSEKLFF. CDR3 sequence (DNA): TGCGCCAGCAGCCCCGGGACAGGGAGCGAAAAACTGTTTTTT.

The chain carries TRBV5-1 and TRBJ1-2; D unresolved. The length of the CDR3 is 14 residues. Germline V gene lookup returns CDR1 SGHRS and CDR2 YFSETQ. The V and J ends lost 2 bases and 3 bases respectively, with 11 bases between them. For the CDR3, the DNA is TGCGCCAGCAGCTTCGGACCCACAGACTATGGCTACACCTTC. This encodes CASSFGPTDYGYTF.

The CDR3 region is CASSLTAGDSYNEQFF. The DNA of the CDR3 is TGTGCCAGCAGCTTAACAGCGGGAGACTCCTACAATGAGCAGTTCTTC. V and J are TRBV7-2 and TRBJ2-1; 8 bases are shared with TRBD2. Germline-derived CDR1 and CDR2 are SGHTA and FQGNSA. This CDR3 is built from 16 residues. With 2 bases clipped from V and 0 bases from J, the junction kept 3 bases outside the gene matches.

This clonotype was recorded a few times. The chain employs TRBV12-3 or TRBV12-4 and TRBJ1-2, with 8 bases aligning to TRBD1. This CDR3 region has 13 residues. With V trimmed by 7 bases and J by 8 bases, 9 bases remained unmatched. CDR3 coding DNA: TGTGCCAGCATCGACAGGGGTCCGGGAGGCTACACCTTC. Its translation is CASIDRGPGGYTF.

The chain combines TRBV7-9 with TRBJ1-4, with D unclear. Germline CDR1 SEHNR, CDR2 FQNEAQ (reference sequence). The CDR3 runs to 14 residues. The germline V and J ends were trimmed by 5 bases and 4 bases, with 11 bases remaining between them. The CDR3: CASSRLPYNEKLFF. The CDR3, as DNA: TGTGCCAGCAGCCGTCTACCCTATAATGAAAAACTGTTTTTT.

The rearrangement links TRBV12-3 or TRBV12-4 to TRBJ1-3; D unresolved. The CDR3 is 14 residues long. Trimming pared 8 bases from V and 0 bases from J, leaving 11 bases between. The CDR3 coding sequence is TGTGCCAGCGTCGTCCGGAGCTCTGGAAACACCATATATTTT. Its translation is CASVVRSSGNTIYF.

This clonotype was recorded at least ten times. This chain links TRBV6-1 with TRBJ2-1, with D unclear. The germline gives CDR1 MNHNS, CDR2 SASEGT. The CDR3 contains 13 residues. The V gene lost 3 bases and the J gene lost 4 bases, with 7 bases spanning the gap. Here the CDR3 reads CASSESRYNEQFF. DNA of the CDR3: TGTGCCAGCAGTGAGTCAAGATACAATGAGCAGTTCTTC.

The genes are TRBV28 and TRBJ2-1; 8 bases are shared with TRBD2. Looked up from germline, CDR1 is MDHEN and CDR2 is SYDVKM. The V segment lost 4 bases and the J segment 3 bases; nucleotides outside the gene matches: 11. This CDR3 has 17 amino acids. CDR3 region: CASSSLDPREGYNEQFF. In nucleotides, the CDR3 is TGTGCCAGCAGTTCCCTCGACCCCCGGGAGGGCTACAATGAGCAGTTCTTC. The full variable domain, completed using reference TRBV28 and TRBJ2-1, is DVKVTQSSRYLVKRTGEKVFLECVQDMDHENMFWYRQDPGLGLRLIYFSYDVKMKEKGDIPEGYSVSREKKERFSLILESASTNQTSMYLCASSSLDPREGYNEQFFGPGTRLTVL.

The V call is TRBV28, the J call TRBJ1-1, with no clear D. CDR3 length equals 14 residues. The V gene's germline CDR1 is MDHEN and CDR2 SYDVKM. The V and J ends lost 8 bases and 3 bases respectively, with 16 bases between them. This CDR3 is CASSIPGSYTEAFF. DNA of the CDR3: TGTGCCAGCTCAATCCCCGGGTCGTACACTGAAGCTTTCTTT.

V is TRBV14 and J is TRBJ1-1; TRBD1 matches at 7 bases. CDR3 length equals 13 residues. Germline CDR1 is SGHDN and CDR2 is FVKESK. V was pared by 5 bases and J by 8 bases, with 8 bases of the junction left unmatched. The CDR3: CASSKGQRSEAFF. The DNA of the CDR3 is TGTGCCAGCAGCAAGGGACAGAGGTCCGAAGCTTTCTTT.

This clonotype was picked up a small number of times. The V and J genes are TRBV28 and TRBJ2-4, with 10 bases aligning to TRBD2. The germline V gene has CDR1 MDHEN and CDR2 SYDVKM. Germline trimming cut 6 bases from V and 0 bases from J; bases unmatched to any gene: 2. There are 15 residues in the CDR3. CDR3: CASSGLAVAKNIQYF. CDR3 DNA sequence: TGTGCCAGCAGCGGACTAGCGGTAGCCAAAAACATTCAGTACTTC.

V usage is TRBV6-2 or TRBV6-3 and J usage is TRBJ2-5, with unresolved D. The V gene's germline CDR1 is MNHEY and CDR2 SVGEGT. This CDR3 spans 13 amino acids. Trimming pared 6 bases from V and 3 bases from J, leaving 11 bases between. In DNA, the CDR3 is TGTGCCAGCAGCGACCCCCCCGAAGAGACCCAGTACTTC. Translating it yields CASSDPPEETQYF.

This chain joins TRBV29-1 and TRBJ2-3; D possibly matches TRBD1 or TRBD2 (5 bases each). CDR3 length: 14 residues. Germline V lookup: CDR1 SQVTM, CDR2 ANQGSEA. Trimming cost V 4 bases and J 6 bases, with 17 bases left between them. CDR3 bases: TGCAGCGTTGTGTGGGGGACCCGGCCGGATACGCAGTATTTT. Protein: CSVVWGTRPDTQYF.

The chain combines TRBV20-1 with TRBJ2-7; 9 bases align to TRBD2. Germline CDR1 is DFQATT and CDR2 is SNEGSKA (reference sequence). The CDR3 spans 16 residues. After removal of 6 bases from V and 0 bases from J, the junction contained 12 bases not matched to a gene. CDR3 nucleotide sequence: TGCAGTGCGGGGGCTAGCGGGAAAAAAAGCTCCTACGAGCAGTACTTC. This gives the protein CSAGASGKKSSYEQYF.

This chain links TRBV5-1 with TRBJ1-1, with unresolved D. This CDR3 contains 14 residues. With 0 bases removed from V and 5 bases from J, the gap between germline ends came to 11 bases. The germline CDR1 and CDR2 sequences are SGHRS and YFSETQ. The CDR3 protein is CASSLEPGRTEAFF. In nucleotides, the CDR3 is TGCGCCAGCAGCTTGGAACCTGGGCGAACTGAAGCTTTCTTT.

This clonotype has more than one count but fewer than ten. The J gene is TRBJ2-2, the V gene TRBV5-5; 12 positions agree with TRBD2. The V gene end was trimmed by 1 base and the J gene end by 8 bases; junction bases not matched to a gene: 18. The CDR3 is 20 residues long. From germline, CDR1 is SGHKS and CDR2 YYEKEE (reference sequence). Written as DNA, the CDR3 is TGTGCCAGCAGCTTGCTTCTTGGACTAGCGGGACTGAGAACTGAAGGGGAGCTGTTTTTT. As protein: CASSLLLGLAGLRTEGELFF.

The chain has TRBV4-1 and TRBJ1-2, with D hard to call. CDR3 length equals 15 residues. The ends were cut back, 5 bases at V and 8 bases at J, with 21 bases in the middle. Per the germline V gene, CDR1 is MGHRA and CDR2 is YSYEKL. Here the CDR3 DNA reads TGCGCCAGCAGCGAACTTCCGGGAAACTCGAGGGGCTACACCTTC. Its protein product is CASSELPGNSRGYTF.